These 20 T cell receptor beta chains were sequenced from one sample in a study of identical twins. From the 5' RACE reads, TCRdb called clonotypes with MiXCR, one entry per CDR3 protein. The sample contains hundreds of thousands of distinct CDR3 sequences, about 24% of which appear only once. These same data were also listed under a study on T cells expressing NK-cell markers.

Material: CD4+ T cells sorted from blood. The receptors shown here come from a woman between 18 and 30 years old in good health.

V is TRBV20-1 and J is TRBJ2-7, with 11 nucleotides matching TRBD2. This CDR3 has 17 residues. Per germline, CDR1 DFQATT and CDR2 SNEGSKA (reference sequence). The V gene end was trimmed by 2 bases and the J gene end by 0 bases; junction bases not matched to a gene: 9. The CDR3: CSARSSSGGLNSYEQYF. The CDR3 DNA is TGCAGTGCTAGATCCTCTAGCGGGGGGCTGAACTCCTACGAGCAGTACTTC.

This clonotype turned up a few times. This rearrangement joins TRBV5-1 to TRBJ2-3, with D perhaps TRBD2 (5 bases). The V gene's germline CDR1 is SGHRS and CDR2 YFSETQ. Trimming shortened V by 4 bases and J by 4 bases, and 13 bases separated the two germline ends. The CDR3 runs 14 residues. The DNA of the CDR3 is TGCGCCAGCAGCCCAACCAACGGGGCAGATACGCAGTATTTT. It encodes CASSPTNGADTQYF.

This clonotype was recorded a few times. The V and J genes are TRBV20-1 and TRBJ2-6, with a possible D match to TRBD1 (5 bases). V was cut by 3 bases and J by 11 bases, with 11 bases left in between. Germline-derived CDR1 and CDR2 are DFQATT and SNEGSKA (reference sequence). The CDR3 loop spans 12 amino acids. The CDR3 DNA sequence: TGCAGTGCTAGGACAGTCCAAGACGTCCTGACTTTC. Its translation: CSARTVQDVLTF.

The V call is TRBV5-1, the J call TRBJ2-5; 7 nucleotides align to TRBD2. Germline trimming cut 4 bases from V and 2 bases from J; bases unmatched to any gene: 8. The CDR3 covers 15 residues. Germline values: CDR1 SGHRS, CDR2 YFSETQ. The CDR3 protein is CASSPDRLAQETQYF. The CDR3 DNA follows: TGCGCCAGCAGCCCAGATCGACTAGCTCAAGAGACCCAGTACTTC.

CDR3 region: CSASKAETQYF. The DNA of the CDR3 is TGCAGTGCTTCGAAGGCAGAGACCCAGTACTTC. V gene TRBV20-1 combines with J gene TRBJ2-5; D is unresolved. The CDR3 totals 11 residues. Looked up from germline, CDR1 is DFQATT and CDR2 is SNEGSKA (reference sequence). Trimming took 5 bases from V and 4 from J, leaving 8 bases between them.

This clonotype was counted only a few times. The CDR3 bases are TGTGCCAGCAGTTTACTAGCTGTACAAAACATTCAGTACTTC. It specifies CASSLLAVQNIQYF. The rearrangement uses TRBV12-3 or TRBV12-4 and TRBJ2-4; perhaps TRBD2 as D (5 bases). This CDR3 is built from 14 residues. The ends were cut back, 2 bases at V and 5 bases at J, with 10 bases in the middle.

This clonotype was found a few times. The chain is built from TRBV5-4 and TRBJ2-2; either TRBD1 or TRBD2 may supply D (5 bases each). The length of the CDR3 is 16 residues. V shed 4 bases and J shed 3 bases, with 16 bases lying between them. The germline V gene has CDR1 SGHNT and CDR2 YYREEE (reference sequence). For the CDR3, the DNA is TGTGCCAGCAGCAAGTCGGGGCGGTCGGACACCGGGGAGCTGTTTTTT. This gives the protein CASSKSGRSDTGELFF.

Only a few counts were recorded for this clonotype. J is TRBJ2-5 and V is TRBV9; 10 nucleotides match TRBD2. CDR1 is SGDLS and CDR2 is YYNGEE in the germline V gene. The junction had 5 bases not matched to a gene; V was cut back by 4 bases and J by 5 bases. CDR3 size: 14 residues. This CDR3 reads CASSHSGRVETQYF. CDR3 nucleotides: TGTGCCAGCAGCCACAGCGGGAGGGTCGAGACCCAGTACTTC.

The chain couples TRBV9 to TRBJ2-7; 7 bases map to TRBD1. CDR3 size: 13 residues. From germline, CDR1 is SGDLS and CDR2 YYNGEE. J lost 6 bases, V lost 7 bases, and 10 bases had no gene match. In nucleotides, the CDR3 is TGTGCCAGCCGAGAGGGACAGTACGGCGAGCAGTACTTC. This translates into CASREGQYGEQYF.

The genes are TRBV15 and TRBJ2-7; D is unclear. V dropped 0 bases and J dropped 3 bases, with 21 bases sitting between them. Germline V gene lookup returns CDR1 LNHNV and CDR2 YYDKDF (reference sequence). The CDR3 spans 18 residues. DNA of the CDR3: TGTGCCACCAGCAGAGATTTTAAGCGAAATCGGTTTTTCTACGAGCAGTACTTC. It is translated as CATSRDFKRNRFFYEQYF. Supplemented by reference TRBV15 and TRBJ2-7, the full variable domain reads DAMVIQNPRYQVTQFGKPVTLSCSQTLNHNVMYWYQQKSSQAPKLLFHYYDKDFNNEADTPDNFQSRRPNTSFCFLDIRSPGLGDTAMYLCATSRDFKRNRFFYEQYFGPGTRLTVT.

The CDR3 DNA follows: TGTGCCAGCAAGAGAAGCGTGACCCTAAATGACCCCTACAATGAGCAGTTCTTC. Amino acids: CASKRSVTLNDPYNEQFF. The V and J genes are TRBV12-3 or TRBV12-4 and TRBJ2-1, with D uncertain. The ends were cut back, 7 bases at V and 2 bases at J, with 24 bases in the middle. This CDR3 comprises 18 residues.

This clonotype was counted only a few times. J is TRBJ2-5 and V is TRBV9; 7 bases line up with TRBD1. The V gene's germline CDR1 is SGDLS and CDR2 YYNGEE. J was trimmed by 3 bases and V by 0 bases; bases with no gene match: 8. This CDR3 spans 16 amino acids. For the CDR3, the DNA is TGTGCCAGCAGCGTAGATCCAGGGGGAACGAAAGAGACCCAGTACTTC. This sequence encodes CASSVDPGGTKETQYF.

The J gene is TRBJ2-2, the V gene TRBV19; D gene ambiguous. Trimming took 8 bases from V and 8 from J, leaving 6 bases between them. This CDR3 comprises 10 residues. Looked up from germline, CDR1 is LNHDA and CDR2 is SQIVND (reference sequence). CDR3 loop: CASGSGELFF. The CDR3 bases are TGTGCCAGTGGTTCGGGGGAGCTGTTTTTT.

Only a few counts were recorded for this clonotype. The rearrangement uses TRBV7-9 and TRBJ1-2; D call uncertain. The V end was cut by 1 base, the J end by 4 bases, with 10 bases between. Germline V CDR1 and CDR2: SEHNR, FQNEAQ (reference sequence). CDR3 length: 14 amino acids. Here the CDR3 reads CASSLDGGVYGYTF. The CDR3 bases are TGTGCCAGCAGCTTAGATGGCGGCGTCTATGGCTACACCTTC.

The table lists this clonotype with many counts. The chain couples TRBV9 to TRBJ2-6, with a tentative D call TRBD2 (6 bases). Deletions cut 4 bases from V and 2 bases from J, with 10 bases between. The CDR3 length is 15 residues. CDR1 is SGDLS, CDR2 YYNGEE, per germline. CDR3 DNA sequence: TGTGCCAGCAGCCCCTCGGGAGCTGGGGCCAACGTCCTGACTTTC. This translates into CASSPSGAGANVLTF.

This chain joins TRBV12-3 or TRBV12-4 and TRBJ1-6; 10 nucleotides align to TRBD1. CDR3 length: 14 amino acids. J gave up 12 bases and V 6 bases, and 8 bases lay outside the gene matches. The CDR3 region has the DNA TGTGCCAGCAGCTTGGACAGGGGGTTGGGACCCCTCCACTTT. Its translation is CASSLDRGLGPLHF.

The genes are TRBV9 and TRBJ2-1; maybe TRBD2 (5 bases). V lost 3 bases to trimming and J lost 4 bases, with 17 bases between them. Germline assignment: CDR1 SGDLS and CDR2 YYNGEE. The CDR3 extends over 16 amino acids. CDR3 in amino acids: CASSGRTSRTYNEQFF. CDR3 sequence (DNA): TGTGCCAGCAGCGGCCGGACTTCGCGGACTTACAATGAGCAGTTCTTC.

The chain links TRBV3-1 to TRBJ2-1, with 9 bases that match TRBD2. V lost 0 bases, J lost 7 bases, and 10 bases stayed unmatched. The CDR3 totals 17 residues. The germline gives CDR1 LGHDT, CDR2 YNNKEL (reference sequence). CDR3 DNA: TGTGCCAGCAGCCAAGAGGGACTAGCCCCAAGGGATAATGAGCAGTTCTTC. Protein: CASSQEGLAPRDNEQFF.

This clonotype was found once. V is TRBV24-1 and J is TRBJ2-2; TRBD1 matches 9 bases. The trim removed 5 bases at V and 5 bases at J, leaving 8 bases unmatched. Germline values: CDR1 KGHDR, CDR2 SFDVKD. CDR3 length: 16 residues. CDR3 amino acids: CATSARGQGRTGELFF. CDR3 coding DNA: TGTGCCACCAGTGCCCGAGGACAGGGGAGAACCGGGGAGCTGTTTTTT.

In this sample, this clonotype turned up a few times. The chain uses TRBV10-3 and TRBJ2-1, with D maybe TRBD1 (6 bases). The CDR3 is 13 residues long. Germline CDR1 is ENHRY and CDR2 is SYGVKD. Trimming pared 7 bases from V and 9 bases from J, leaving 16 bases between. CDR3 DNA: TGTGCCATCAATAAAGTACAGGGCAGTGAGCAGTTCTTC. Protein: CAINKVQGSEQFF.